This T cell receptor beta chain comes out of a study of blood T cell repertoires in COVID-19. Cohorts were determined from participant-reported clinical history. Here immunoSEQ multiplex PCR was the method, and the copy in TCRdb shows in-frame clones only, minus some. The sample has 180,000 or so clones; roughly nine tenths are singletons. The CDR3 consists of 15 residues. The germline V and J ends were trimmed by 5 bases and 11 bases, with 25 bases remaining between them. The germline CDR1 and CDR2 sequences are SGHKS and YYEKEE (reference sequence). This TCR came from a human donor with acute COVID-19. The donor label of this sample is uncertain. The sequencing input was PBMCs or T cells enriched from blood (not recorded which). This rearrangement joins TRBV5-5 to TRBJ1-1, with D hard to call. CDR3: CASSRTGVGITEAFF. In nucleotides, the CDR3 is TGTGCCAGCAGTCGGACTGGCGTCGGGATAACCGAGGCTTTCTTT.